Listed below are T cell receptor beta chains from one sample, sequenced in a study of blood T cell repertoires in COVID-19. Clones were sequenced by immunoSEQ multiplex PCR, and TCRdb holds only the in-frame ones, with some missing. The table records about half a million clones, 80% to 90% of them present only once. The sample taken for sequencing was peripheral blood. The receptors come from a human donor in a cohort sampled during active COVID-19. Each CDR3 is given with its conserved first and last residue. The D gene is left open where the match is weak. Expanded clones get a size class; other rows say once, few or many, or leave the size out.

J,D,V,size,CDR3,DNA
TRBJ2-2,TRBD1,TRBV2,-,CARTGIITGELFF,TGTGCCAGGACAGGGATCATCACCGGGGAGCTGTTTTTT
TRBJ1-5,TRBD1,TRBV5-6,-,CASSADRGQQPQHF,TGTGCCAGCAGCGCTGACAGGGGGCAACAGCCCCAGCATTTT
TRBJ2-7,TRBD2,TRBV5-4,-,CASSLVAGGFHEQYF,TGTGCCAGCAGCTTGGTGGCGGGAGGTTTCCACGAGCAGTACTTC
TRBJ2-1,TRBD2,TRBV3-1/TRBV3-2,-,CASSRGVAGDIHEQFF,TGTGCCAGCAGCAGAGGGGTAGCGGGAGATATCCATGAGCAGTTCTTC
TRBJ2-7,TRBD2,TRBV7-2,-,CASSSPGLAAEGQYF,TGTGCCAGCAGCTCACCGGGACTAGCAGCCGAGGGGCAGTACTTC
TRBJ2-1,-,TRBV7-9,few,CASSLAELLLEQFF,TGTGCCAGCAGCTTAGCGGAGTTGTTGCTAGAGCAGTTCTTC
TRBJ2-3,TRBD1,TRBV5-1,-,CASSLNQGASYSSFTDTQYF,TGCGCCAGCAGCTTGAATCAGGGGGCCAGTTATAGTTCTTTCACAGATACGCAGTATTTT
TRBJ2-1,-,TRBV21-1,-,CASIPERTSGNSSYNEQFF,TGTGCCAGCATTCCAGAACGGACTAGCGGGAATAGCTCCTACAATGAGCAGTTCTTC
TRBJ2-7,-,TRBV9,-,CASSAPGASYEQYF,TGTGCCAGCAGCGCCCCAGGGGCCTCCTACGAGCAGTACTTC
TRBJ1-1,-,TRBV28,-,CASSLLQVQNTEAFF,TGTGCCAGCAGTTTATTACAGGTCCAAAACACTGAAGCTTTCTTT
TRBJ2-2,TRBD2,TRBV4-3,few,CASSQGGTSGNTGELFF,TGCGCCAGCAGCCAAGGTGGGACTAGCGGAAACACCGGGGAGCTGTTTTTT